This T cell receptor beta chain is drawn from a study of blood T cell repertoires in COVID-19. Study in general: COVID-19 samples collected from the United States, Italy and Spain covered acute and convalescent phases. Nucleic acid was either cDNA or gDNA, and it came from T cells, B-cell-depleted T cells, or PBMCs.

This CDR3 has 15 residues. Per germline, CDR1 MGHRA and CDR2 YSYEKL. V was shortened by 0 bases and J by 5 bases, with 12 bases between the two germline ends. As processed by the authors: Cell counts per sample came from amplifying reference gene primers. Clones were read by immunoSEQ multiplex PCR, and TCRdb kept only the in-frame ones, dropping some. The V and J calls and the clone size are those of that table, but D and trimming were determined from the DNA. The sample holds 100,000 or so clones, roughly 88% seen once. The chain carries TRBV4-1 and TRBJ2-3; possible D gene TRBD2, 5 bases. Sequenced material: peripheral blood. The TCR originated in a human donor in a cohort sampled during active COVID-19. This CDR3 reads CASSQERVLRDTQYF. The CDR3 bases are TGCGCCAGCAGCCAAGAGCGGGTTCTTCGAGATACGCAGTATTTT.